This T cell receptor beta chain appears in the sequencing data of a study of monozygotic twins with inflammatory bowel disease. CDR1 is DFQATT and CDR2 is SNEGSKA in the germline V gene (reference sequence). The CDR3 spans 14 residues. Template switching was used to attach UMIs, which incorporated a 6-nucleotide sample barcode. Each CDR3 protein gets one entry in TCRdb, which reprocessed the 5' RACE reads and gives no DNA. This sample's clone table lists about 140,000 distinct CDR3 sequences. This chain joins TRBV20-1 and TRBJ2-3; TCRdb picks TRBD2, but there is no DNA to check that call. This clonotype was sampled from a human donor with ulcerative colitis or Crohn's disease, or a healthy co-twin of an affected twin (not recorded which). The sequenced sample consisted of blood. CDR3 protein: CSARLAGVSDTQYF.